The source of this T cell receptor beta chain is a study of T cell responses to AZD1222 COVID-19 vaccine. General study findings and limits: The reported proportion of spike-specific TCRs targeting unmutated variant regions was nearly half. Sampling that yielded the repertoires occurred only after the peak T cell response. Elevations in Spike-specific TCR breadth and depth followed administration of two AZD1222 doses. The donor group comprised mostly white British people and more females; the analysis possibly underestimated clonal diversity.

The assay was immunoSEQ multiplex PCR, and TCRdb's table has in-frame clones only and misses some. Found here are under 85,000 clones, nearly 90% of them singletons; the top ten hold around 5.1%. Notes on this clone: Its matching antigen is unknown.

Trimming cost V 0 bases and J 2 bases, with 5 bases left between them. This CDR3 is 13 amino acids long. The germline V gene has CDR1 LGHNA and CDR2 YNFKEQ. This sample comprised peripheral blood, obtained on day 0 of MenACWY control vaccination. The chain combines TRBV4-2 with TRBJ2-7; D not resolved. The source of this sequence is an adult in good health. The CDR3 nucleotides are TGTGCCAGCAGCCAAGAAGAGGCCTACGAGCAGTACTTC. Protein: CASSQEEAYEQYF.